The 4 T cell receptor beta chains reported below all come from one sample, sequenced in a study of control samples from healthy donors and cancer patients. Produced via immunoSEQ multiplex PCR; TCRdb's table is partial and in-frame only. Among tens of thousands of clones listed, about 95% were seen once. The sequenced material came from blood. These receptors originate from a woman in her twenties or thirties in good health.

The CDR3 region has the DNA TGCGCCAGCAGCTCATTGGACAGAGCGTTTTGGTGCGAGCAGTACGTC. Its protein is CASSSLDRAFWCEQYV. The chain joins TRBV5-1 to TRBJ2-7; D perhaps matches TRBD1 (6 bases). V was shortened by 3 bases and J by 6 bases, with 22 bases between the two germline ends. Germline CDR1 is SGHRS and CDR2 is YFSETQ. The CDR3 runs 16 residues.

The V call is TRBV7-2, the J call TRBJ1-1; possible D gene TRBD1, 5 bases. Germline CDR1 reads SGHTA; CDR2 reads FQGNSA. The CDR3 is 16 amino acids. V lost 4 bases and J lost 0, with 15 bases in between. CDR3 amino acids: CASSYWEGTVNTEAFF. The CDR3, as DNA: TGTGCCAGCAGCTACTGGGAGGGGACGGTGAACACTGAAGCTTTCTTT. Using reference TRBV7-2 and TRBJ1-1 for the parts outside the CDR3, the full variable domain is GAGVSQSPSNKVTEKGKDVELRCDPISGHTALYWYRQSLGQGLEFLIYFQGNSAPDKSGLPSDRFSAERTGGSVSTLTIQRTQQEDSAVYLCASSYWEGTVNTEAFFGQGTRLTVV.

The chain carries TRBV15 and TRBJ1-6; D is ambiguous. Trimming removed 0 bases at V and 10 bases at J, with 16 bases between. Germline values: CDR1 LNHNV, CDR2 YYDKDF (reference sequence). CDR3 length: 16 residues. Here the CDR3 reads CATSRDLRAQESPLHF. In nucleotides, the CDR3 is TGTGCCACCAGCAGAGATCTTCGGGCCCAGGAGTCACCCCTCCACTTT.

The rearrangement joins TRBV3-1 (or the pseudogene TRBV3-2) to TRBJ1-6; D remains ambiguous. Germline V gene sequence: CDR1 LGHDT, CDR2 YNNKEL (reference sequence). The CDR3 loop spans 16 amino acids. V gave up 1 base and J gave up 5 bases, with 12 bases separating them. CDR3 sequence (DNA): TGTGCCAGCAGCCAAGGGGATTTCTGGGATAATTCACCCCTCCACTTT. Protein product: CASSQGDFWDNSPLHF.